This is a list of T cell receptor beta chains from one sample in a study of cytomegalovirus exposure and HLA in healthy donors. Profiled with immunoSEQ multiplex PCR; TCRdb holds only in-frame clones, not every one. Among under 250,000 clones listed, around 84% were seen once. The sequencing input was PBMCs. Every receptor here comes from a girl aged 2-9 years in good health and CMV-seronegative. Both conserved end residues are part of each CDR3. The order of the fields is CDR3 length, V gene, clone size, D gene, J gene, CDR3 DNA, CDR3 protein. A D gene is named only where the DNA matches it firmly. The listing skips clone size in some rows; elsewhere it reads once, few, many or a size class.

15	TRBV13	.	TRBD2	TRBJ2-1	TGTGCCAGCAGCACCCTAGCGGGGGGTTTCAATGAGCAGTTCTTC	CASSTLAGGFNEQFF
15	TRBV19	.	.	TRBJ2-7	TGTGCCAGTACAGTACGGTTTGGGAGCTCCTACGAGCAGTACTTC	CASTVRFGSSYEQYF
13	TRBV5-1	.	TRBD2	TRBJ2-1	TGCGCCAGCAGCTTGGTAGCGGGGGAGCGAACGGTCTTC	CASSLVAGERTVF
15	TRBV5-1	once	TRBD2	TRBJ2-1	TGCGCCAGCAGCTTCGGTAGCGGGGGGTACAATGAGCAGTTCTTC	CASSFGSGGYNEQFF
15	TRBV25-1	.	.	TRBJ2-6	TGTGCCAGTCTCCCCGGGAGCTCTGGGGCCAACGTCCTGACTTTC	CASLPGSSGANVLTF
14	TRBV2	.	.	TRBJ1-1	TGTGCCAGCAGTGAAAACCGACAGAACACTGAAGCTTTCTTT	CASSENRQNTEAFF
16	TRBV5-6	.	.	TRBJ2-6	TGTGCCAGCAGCGTCTCAACAGTCCTCCGGGCCAACGTCCTGACTTTC	CASSVSTVLRANVLTF
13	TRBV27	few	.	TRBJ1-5	TGTGCCAGCAGTTTAGGGGGCTCCCAGCCCCAGCATTTT	CASSLGGSQPQHF
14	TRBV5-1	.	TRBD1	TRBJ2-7	TGCGCCAGCAGCTTAAGACAGGGCCACTACGAGCAGTACTTC	CASSLRQGHYEQYF
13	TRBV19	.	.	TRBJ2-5	TGTGCCAGTAGTGCTTCGACAGGAGAGACCCAGTACTTC	CASSASTGETQYF
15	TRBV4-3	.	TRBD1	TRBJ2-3	TGCGCCAGCAGCTTAGGGACAGACCCAATGGGTTCGCAGTATTTT	CASSLGTDPMGSQYF
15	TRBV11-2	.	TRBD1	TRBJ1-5	TGTGCCAGCAGCTTAAGACAGGGTAACAGTCAGCCCCAGCATTTT	CASSLRQGNSQPQHF
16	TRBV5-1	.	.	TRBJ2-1	TGCGCCAGCAGCTTGTTGTACCGCGGCTCCTACAATGAGCAGTTCTTC	CASSLLYRGSYNEQFF
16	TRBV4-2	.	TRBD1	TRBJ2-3	TGTGCCAGCAGCCTCACCGGGACAGGGGTTCGGGATACGCAGTATTTT	CASSLTGTGVRDTQYF
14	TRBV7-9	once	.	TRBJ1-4	TGTGCCAGCAGCTCCATTAATCAAAGGGGGTCACTGTTTTTT	CASSSINQRGSLFF
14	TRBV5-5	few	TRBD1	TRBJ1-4	TGTGCCAGCAGCACGGGACAGGGGCGTGAAAAACTGTTTTTT	CASSTGQGREKLFF
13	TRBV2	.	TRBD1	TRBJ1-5	TGTGCCAGCAGCGACAGGGTAGAGCAGCCCCAGCATTTT	CASSDRVEQPQHF
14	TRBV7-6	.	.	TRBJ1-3	TGTGCCAGCAGCTTAACCCAGGTTCCAAACACCATATATTTT	CASSLTQVPNTIYF
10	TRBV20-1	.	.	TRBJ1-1	TGCAGTGCTAGAAGGAGTGAAGCTTTCTTT	CSARRSEAFF
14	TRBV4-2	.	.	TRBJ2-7	TGTGCCAGCAGCATATATTTAAAAACCTACGAGCAGTACTTC	CASSIYLKTYEQYF
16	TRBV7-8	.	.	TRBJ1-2	TGTGCCAGCAGCCCCCCCCGTGCTGTAGCCAACTATGGCTACACCTTC	CASSPPRAVANYGYTF
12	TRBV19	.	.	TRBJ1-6	TGTGCCAGCAGAGGACAAGGTTCACCCCTCCACTTT	CASRGQGSPLHF